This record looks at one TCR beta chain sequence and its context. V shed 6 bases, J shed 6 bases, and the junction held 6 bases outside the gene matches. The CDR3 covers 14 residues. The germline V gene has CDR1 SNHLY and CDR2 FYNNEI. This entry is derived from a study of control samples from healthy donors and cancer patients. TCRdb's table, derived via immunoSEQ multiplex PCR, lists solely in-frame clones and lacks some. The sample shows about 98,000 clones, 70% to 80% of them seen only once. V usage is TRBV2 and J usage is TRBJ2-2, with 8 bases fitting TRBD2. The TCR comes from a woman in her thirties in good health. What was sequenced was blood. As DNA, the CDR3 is TGTGCCAGCAGACTGACTAGCGTCGCCGGGGAGCTGTTTTTT. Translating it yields CASRLTSVAGELFF.